A selection of T cell receptor beta chains follows, all from one sample in a study of cytomegalovirus exposure and HLA in healthy donors. Here immunoSEQ multiplex PCR was the method, and the copy in TCRdb shows in-frame clones only, minus some. Of about 150,000 clones in the sample, around 75% were seen once. The sequenced material came from PBMCs. These TCRs come from a man under 40 in good health and CMV-seropositive. Both conserved end residues are part of each CDR3. The D gene is left open where the match is weak. For some rows the clone size is stated as once, few or many, or as a class when expanded; others skip it.

TRBJ2-7 | - | 12 | TRBV10-3 | TRBD1 | CAIRLQGNEQYF | TGTGCCATAAGATTACAGGGGAACGAGCAGTACTTC
TRBJ2-7 | once | 14 | TRBV19 | TRBD1 | CASSLQGADGEQYF | TGTGCCAGTAGTTTACAGGGGGCTGACGGGGAGCAGTACTTC
TRBJ1-2 | few | 15 | TRBV7-9 | - | CASSSAGGKGYGYTF | TGTGCCAGCAGCTCCGCCGGGGGAAAGGGCTATGGCTACACCTTC
TRBJ2-7 | - | 13 | TRBV7-9 | - | CASSPGFSYEQYF | TGTGCCAGCAGCCCCGGGTTTTCCTACGAGCAGTACTTC
TRBJ2-5 | - | 17 | TRBV6-1 | - | CASSGKAGQGGGETQYF | TGTGCCAGCAGTGGCAAGGCGGGCCAAGGCGGTGGAGAGACCCAGTACTTC
TRBJ1-1 | - | 15 | TRBV27 | TRBD1 | CASSRAGGGGTEAFF | TGTGCCAGCAGTAGAGCGGGAGGGGGCGGCACTGAAGCTTTCTTT
TRBJ1-6 | - | 16 | TRBV7-3 | - | CASSLSEASYNSPLHF | TGTGCCAGCAGCTTATCCGAGGCCTCCTATAATTCACCCCTCCACTTT
TRBJ1-4 | - | 13 | TRBV5-4 | - | CASSLEGNEKLFF | TGTGCCAGCAGCTTGGAGGGGAATGAAAAACTGTTTTTT
TRBJ1-2 | - | 17 | TRBV15 | - | CATSRDTIDRANYGYTF | TGTGCCACCAGCAGAGATACGATCGACAGAGCTAACTATGGCTACACCTTC
TRBJ2-7 | few | 13 | TRBV6-1 | - | CASSEGLGREQYF | TGTGCCAGCAGTGAGGGGTTGGGGCGCGAGCAGTACTTC
TRBJ2-5 | - | 13 | TRBV19 | TRBD1 | CASSLRTGEGQYF | TGTGCCAGTAGTCTCAGGACAGGGGAAGGCCAGTACTTC
TRBJ2-5 | - | 17 | TRBV4-3 | - | CASSQDQWGVYQETQYF | TGCGCCAGCAGCCAAGATCAGTGGGGGGTGTACCAAGAGACCCAGTACTTC
TRBJ1-5 | - | 13 | TRBV27 | TRBD1 | CASSSNRGQPQHF | TGTGCCAGCAGCAGTAACAGGGGTCAGCCCCAGCATTTT
TRBJ1-3 | - | 16 | TRBV5-1 | - | CASSLVGRREEATIYF | TGCGCCAGCAGCTTGGTTGGGCGCCGTGAGGAGGCCACCATATATTTT
TRBJ2-2 | - | 15 | TRBV10-3 | TRBD2 | CAISGTSGSTGELFF | TGTGCCATCAGTGGGACTAGCGGGAGCACCGGGGAGCTGTTTTTT
TRBJ2-1 | once | 16 | TRBV28 | TRBD2 | CASSLPGLWANNEQFF | TGTGCCAGCAGTCTACCGGGACTATGGGCTAACAATGAGCAGTTCTTC
TRBJ2-5 | - | 14 | TRBV2 | TRBD1 | CASRVDRSQETQYF | TGTGCCAGCAGAGTGGACAGGAGCCAAGAGACCCAGTACTTC
TRBJ1-1 | - | 13 | TRBV19 | - | CASSISVNTEAFF | TGTGCCAGTAGTATCTCAGTGAACACTGAAGCTTTCTTT
TRBJ1-2 | - | 14 | TRBV4-2 | - | CASSQERQQVGYTF | TGTGCCAGCAGCCAAGAGAGGCAGCAAGTTGGCTACACCTTC
TRBJ2-3 | - | 14 | TRBV5-1 | - | CASSLIDGTDTQYF | TGCGCCAGCAGCTTAATTGACGGGACAGATACGCAGTATTTT
TRBJ1-1 | - | 13 | TRBV9 | - | CASSVKQNTEAFF | TGTGCCAGCAGCGTCAAACAGAACACTGAAGCTTTCTTT
TRBJ1-2 | - | 14 | TRBV2 | - | CASMVPGWDYGYTF | TGTGCCAGCATGGTTCCGGGGTGGGACTATGGCTACACCTTC
TRBJ1-1 | few | 15 | TRBV14 | TRBD1 | CASSQGLRGRTEAFF | TGTGCCAGCAGCCAAGGCCTCAGGGGGCGTACTGAAGCTTTCTTT
TRBJ2-1 | once | 17 | TRBV7-2 | - | CASSLASQGPSYNEQFF | TGTGCCAGCAGCTTAGCGTCCCAGGGGCCTTCCTACAATGAGCAGTTCTTC
TRBJ2-5 | - | 16 | TRBV2 | TRBD2 | CASTRRAGGTQETQYF | TGTGCCAGCACCCGGCGGGCGGGAGGGACCCAAGAGACCCAGTACTTC
TRBJ1-4 | - | 16 | TRBV15 | - | CATSRDRGANNEKLFF | TGTGCCACCAGCAGAGATCGGGGGGCGAATAATGAAAAACTGTTTTTT
TRBJ2-5 | - | 15 | TRBV12-5 | TRBD1 | CASGLQGQMAETQYF | TGTGCTAGTGGTTTACAGGGGCAGATGGCAGAGACCCAGTACTTC
TRBJ1-5 | - | 13 | TRBV7-9 | TRBD1 | CASSLDRDQPQHF | TGTGCCAGCAGCCTGGACAGGGATCAGCCCCAGCATTTT
TRBJ2-7 | - | 14 | TRBV2 | TRBD1 | CASIWTGEFYEQYF | TGTGCCAGCATCTGGACAGGAGAGTTCTACGAGCAGTACTTC
TRBJ1-1 | - | 14 | TRBV18 | - | CASSPPGAYAEAFF | TGTGCCAGCTCACCCCCAGGGGCGTACGCTGAAGCTTTCTTT
TRBJ2-3 | - | 15 | TRBV27 | - | CASSRREITTDTQYF | TGTGCCAGCAGTCGACGGGAGATCACCACAGATACGCAGTATTTT
TRBJ2-3 | - | 16 | TRBV7-2 | - | CASSLDRGSRGDTQYF | TGTGCCAGCAGCTTAGATCGCGGTTCGCGGGGAGATACGCAGTATTTT
TRBJ2-2 | few | 13 | TRBV5-5 | - | CASSFRGGGELFF | TGTGCCAGCAGCTTCCGGGGAGGCGGGGAGCTGTTTTTT
TRBJ1-4 | - | 14 | TRBV30 | - | CAWSSDKTNEKLFF | TGTGCCTGGAGTTCCGACAAGACTAATGAAAAACTGTTTTTT
TRBJ2-3 | - | 15 | TRBV6-1 | TRBD1 | CASSASGGVTDTQYF | TGTGCCAGCAGTGCCTCAGGGGGCGTGACAGATACGCAGTATTTT
TRBJ2-5 | - | 14 | TRBV5-1 | - | CASSTRTGPETQYF | TGCGCCAGCAGCACCCGGACTGGCCCAGAGACCCAGTACTTC
TRBJ2-3 | - | 11 | TRBV6-5 | - | CASSYGDTQYF | TGTGCCAGCAGTTACGGCGATACGCAGTATTTT
TRBJ2-5 | - | 15 | TRBV7-9 | - | CASSLGDWYQETQYF | TGTGCCAGCAGCTTAGGTGACTGGTACCAAGAGACCCAGTACTTC
TRBJ2-7 | - | 14 | TRBV11-2 | - | CASSLDRTANEQYF | TGTGCCAGCAGCTTAGATCGAACAGCTAACGAGCAGTACTTC
TRBJ2-7 | - | 13 | TRBV7-3 | - | CASSLGREYEQYF | TGTGCCAGCAGCTTAGGCAGGGAATACGAGCAGTACTTC
TRBJ2-1 | - | 13 | TRBV6-5 | - | CASSYNPDREQFF | TGTGCCAGCAGTTACAACCCCGACAGGGAGCAGTTCTTC
TRBJ2-1 | - | 14 | TRBV9 | - | CASSVTGQSNEQFF | TGTGCCAGCAGCGTCACGGGACAAAGTAATGAGCAGTTCTTC
TRBJ1-1 | - | 17 | TRBV7-2 | - | CASSLAGAYDMNTEAFF | TGTGCCAGCAGCTTAGCTGGGGCTTACGACATGAACACTGAAGCTTTCTTT
TRBJ2-2 | once | 19 | TRBV5-3 | TRBD2 | CARSLATSGGALGTGELFF | TGTGCCAGAAGCTTGGCGACTAGCGGGGGGGCCTTGGGCACCGGGGAGCTGTTTTTT
TRBJ1-1 | - | 14 | TRBV10-3 | - | CAIAGVAMNTEAFF | TGTGCCATAGCGGGGGTAGCCATGAACACTGAAGCTTTCTTT